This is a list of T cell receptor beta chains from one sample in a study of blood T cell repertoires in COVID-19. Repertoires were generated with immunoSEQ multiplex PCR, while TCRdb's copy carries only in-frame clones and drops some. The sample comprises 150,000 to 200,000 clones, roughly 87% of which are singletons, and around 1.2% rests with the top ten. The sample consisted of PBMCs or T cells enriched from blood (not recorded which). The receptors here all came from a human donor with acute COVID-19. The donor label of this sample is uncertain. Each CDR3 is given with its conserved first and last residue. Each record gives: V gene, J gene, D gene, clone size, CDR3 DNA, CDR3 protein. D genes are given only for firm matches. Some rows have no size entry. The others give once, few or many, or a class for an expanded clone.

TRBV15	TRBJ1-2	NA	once	TGTGCCACCAGCATGGCGGGGTCCTATGGCTACACCTTC	CATSMAGSYGYTF
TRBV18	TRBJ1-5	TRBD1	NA	TGTGCCAGCTCACTGACCGGGACAGGGGCCGATCAGCCCCAGCATTTT	CASSLTGTGADQPQHF
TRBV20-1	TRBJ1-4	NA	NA	TGCAGTGGGACCGAGGGTGAAAAACTGTTTTTT	CSGTEGEKLFF
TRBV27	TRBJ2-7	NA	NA	TGTGCCAGCAGTCTACGGGGGACCTCCTACGAGCAGTACTTC	CASSLRGTSYEQYF
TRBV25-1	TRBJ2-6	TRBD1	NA	TGTGCCAGCAGTGACCAGACAGGGGCCAGCTCTGGGGCCAACGTCCTGACTTTC	CASSDQTGASSGANVLTF
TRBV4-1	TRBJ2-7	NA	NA	TGCGCCAGCAGCCAAGCCCGGGGACTCTACGAGCAGTACTTC	CASSQARGLYEQYF
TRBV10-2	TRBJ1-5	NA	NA	TGCGCCAGCAGTGGGGGCGGTCAGCCCCAGCATTTT	CASSGGGQPQHF
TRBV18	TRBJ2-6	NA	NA	TGTGCCAGCTCACCTGACTGGCGGGCCGCGGGGGCCAACGTCCTGACTTTC	CASSPDWRAAGANVLTF
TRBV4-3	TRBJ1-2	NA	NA	TGCGCCAGCAGCCAAGCGTCGGGTTTCGGCTACACCTTC	CASSQASGFGYTF
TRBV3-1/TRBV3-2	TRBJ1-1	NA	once	TGTGCCAGCAGCGTCCGGGGAAACACTGAAGCTTTCTTT	CASSVRGNTEAFF
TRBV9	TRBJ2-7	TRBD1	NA	TGTGCCAGCAGCTCCGGACAGGGCTACGAGCAGTACTTC	CASSSGQGYEQYF
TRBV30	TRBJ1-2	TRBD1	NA	TGTGCCTGGGGCAGACAGGGGACTGGCTACACCTTC	CAWGRQGTGYTF
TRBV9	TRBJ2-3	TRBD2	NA	TGTGCCAGCAGCGTAGAGGGCCAGCGGGGGGGTGCAGATACGCAGTATTTT	CASSVEGQRGGADTQYF
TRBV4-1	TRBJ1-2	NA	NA	TGCGCCAGCAGCCAAGAGACCAGGGGCCACTATGGCTACACCTTC	CASSQETRGHYGYTF
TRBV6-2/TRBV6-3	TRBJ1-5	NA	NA	TGTGCCAGCAGTCGAGGGTCTGGCAATCAGCCCCAGCATTTT	CASSRGSGNQPQHF